These 32 T cell receptor beta chains were sequenced from one sample in a study of blood T cell repertoires in COVID-19. Using immunoSEQ multiplex PCR, the repertoire was profiled, and TCRdb retains in-frame clones only, with some absent. The sample lists 350,000 to 550,000 clones; 87% were seen once. Sequencing was done on a sample of PBMCs or T cells enriched from blood (not recorded which). These receptors were collected from a woman aged 18-29 years with acute COVID-19.

The rearrangement uses TRBV25-1 and TRBJ1-1; D may be TRBD1 (6 bases). The germline V gene has CDR1 MGHDK and CDR2 SYGVNS. The CDR3 spans 15 residues. The germline V and J ends were trimmed by 8 bases and 1 base, with 17 bases remaining between them. CDR3 DNA sequence: TGTGCCAGCGGGCGAACCGGGACACCGAACACTGAAGCTTTCTTT. Its translation is CASGRTGTPNTEAFF. The variable domain in full, completed from reference TRBV25-1 and TRBJ1-1, reads EADIYQTPRYLVIGTGKKITLECSQTMGHDKMYWYQQDPGMELHLIHYSYGVNSTEKGDLSSESTVSRIRTEHFPLTLESARPSHTSQYLCASGRTGTPNTEAFFGQGTRLTVV.

CDR3 DNA sequence: TGTGCCACCAGCAGAGGGTCAGAAAGGGGTGGCTACACCTTC. Translation gives CATSRGSERGGYTF. The genes are TRBV15 and TRBJ1-2, with D maybe TRBD1 (5 bases). The V gene lost 1 base and the J gene lost 7 bases, with 13 bases spanning the gap. The germline gives CDR1 LNHNV, CDR2 YYDKDF (reference sequence). The CDR3 contains 14 residues.

The rearrangement links TRBV6-2 or TRBV6-3 to TRBJ2-7; 8 bases are a match to TRBD1. This CDR3 spans 15 amino acids. V was clipped by 5 bases and J by 4 bases; unmatched bases: 10. Germline V gene data show CDR1 as MNHEY and CDR2 as SVGEGT. The CDR3 DNA reads TGTGCCAGCAGTAAGGGGACAGGTGGGATTTACGAGCAGTACTTC. It is translated as CASSKGTGGIYEQYF.

The chain carries TRBV4-1 and TRBJ2-5; 8 positions match TRBD1. The germline V gene has CDR1 MGHRA and CDR2 YSYEKL. The trim removed 4 bases at V and 3 bases at J, leaving 10 bases unmatched. The CDR3 is 16 amino acids. CDR3 loop: CASSPKTGDREETQYF. CDR3 sequence (DNA): TGCGCCAGCAGCCCAAAGACAGGGGATAGGGAAGAGACCCAGTACTTC.

The chain combines TRBV5-1 with TRBJ1-2; possibly TRBD1 for D (5 bases). The CDR3 loop spans 15 amino acids. Germline V gene data show CDR1 as SGHRS and CDR2 as YFSETQ. V gave up 3 bases and J gave up 0 bases, with 12 bases separating them. The CDR3 loop is CASSSERTPNYGYTF. The CDR3 DNA reads TGCGCCAGCAGCTCTGAAAGGACACCTAACTATGGCTACACCTTC. Combining the CDR3 with reference TRBV5-1 and TRBJ1-2 gives the whole variable domain KAGVTQTPRYLIKTRGQQVTLSCSPISGHRSVSWYQQTPGQGLQFLFEYFSETQRNKGNFPGRFSGRQFSNSRSEMNVSTLELGDSALYLCASSSERTPNYGYTFGSGTRLTVV.

V gene TRBV6-5 combines with J gene TRBJ2-3; 8 bases agree with TRBD2. CDR3 length: 14 residues. Germline V gene lookup returns CDR1 MNHEY and CDR2 SVGAGI. The J segment lost 6 bases and the V segment lost 6 bases, leaving 8 bases of the junction unmatched. The CDR3 region is CASRSSGGADTQYF. CDR3 sequence (DNA): TGTGCCAGCAGGTCTTCGGGGGGGGCCGATACGCAGTATTTT.

The chain is built from TRBV29-1 and TRBJ2-1, with 7 bases identical to TRBD1. Germline-derived CDR1 and CDR2 are SQVTM and ANQGSEA. The CDR3 is 14 residues long. After removal of 5 bases from V and 6 bases from J, the junction contained 10 bases not matched to a gene. The CDR3 DNA sequence: TGCAGCGTTCTAAGGGGGCCGAAGGGCAATGAGCAGTTCTTC. Amino acid sequence: CSVLRGPKGNEQFF.

The rearrangement uses TRBV6-2 or TRBV6-3 and TRBJ1-4; 7 positions match TRBD1. V lost 6 bases and J lost 8; bases outside the gene matches: 12. The CDR3 contains 15 residues. Per germline, CDR1 MNHEY and CDR2 SVGEGT. CDR3 protein: CASRPEQGQGEKLFF. CDR3 DNA sequence: TGTGCCAGCAGACCTGAACAGGGGCAAGGGGAAAAACTGTTTTTT.

In this sample, this clone turned up a few times. The V and J genes are TRBV10-1 and TRBJ2-7; 9 nucleotides line up with TRBD1. V was pared by 2 bases and J by 2 bases, with 4 bases of the junction left unmatched. The germline V gene encodes CDR1 WNHNN and CDR2 SYGVQD (reference sequence). The CDR3 runs 15 residues. This chain's CDR3 is CASSEIGTGTYEQYF. CDR3 DNA: TGCGCCAGCAGTGAGATCGGGACAGGGACCTACGAGCAGTACTTC.

This clone was found once. This chain's CDR3 is CASYLSGQETQYF. Written as DNA, the CDR3 is TGTGCCAGCTACCTATCAGGCCAAGAGACCCAGTACTTC. The J gene is TRBJ2-5, the V gene TRBV28; no firm D call. There are 13 residues in the CDR3. In germline, CDR1 is MDHEN, CDR2 SYDVKM. The V end lost 8 bases, the J end lost 1 base, and 11 bases lay between the germline ends.

The CDR3: CASRDTSNTEAFF. The CDR3 DNA sequence: TGTGCCAGCCGGGACACCTCGAACACTGAAGCTTTCTTT. V gene TRBV25-1 combines with J gene TRBJ1-1; TRBD1 might be the D (6 bases). Germline V lookup: CDR1 MGHDK, CDR2 SYGVNS. Trimming removed 8 bases from V and 1 base from J, with 11 bases in between. The CDR3 consists of 13 residues.

The CDR3: CAISDLVGDSYNEQFF. The DNA of the CDR3 is TGTGCCATCAGTGATTTAGTAGGAGACTCCTACAATGAGCAGTTCTTC. This chain uses TRBV10-3 with TRBJ2-1; no clear D gene. The germline gives CDR1 ENHRY, CDR2 SYGVKD. CDR3 length: 16 residues. Trimming removed 3 bases from V and 0 bases from J, with 12 bases in between.

The V gene is TRBV19, the J gene TRBJ2-7; D perhaps matches TRBD1 (6 bases). Germline CDR1 and CDR2: LNHDA and SQIVND (reference sequence). Trimming cost V 4 bases and J 0 bases, with 13 bases left between them. The CDR3 is made up of 15 amino acids. CDR3 sequence: CASSTYRDPSYEQYF. In DNA form, the CDR3 reads TGTGCCAGTAGTACCTACAGGGACCCCTCCTACGAGCAGTACTTC.

This clone showed up just a few times. The chain couples TRBV4-1 to TRBJ1-2; 8 bases are a match to TRBD1. The CDR3 covers 14 residues. J lost 3 bases, V lost 6 bases, and 6 bases had no gene match. Per germline, CDR1 MGHRA and CDR2 YSYEKL. CDR3 in amino acids: CASRRGQGDYGYTF. The CDR3 coding sequence is TGCGCCAGCAGGCGCGGACAGGGTGACTATGGCTACACCTTC.

This clone has a count of ten or more. This CDR3 is also generated by other DNA sequences in the sample. V is TRBV3-1 (or the pseudogene TRBV3-2) and J is TRBJ1-5; D may be TRBD1 (5 bases). Germline lookup yields CDR1 LGHDT and CDR2 YNNKEL (reference sequence). Trimming cost V 1 base and J 7 bases, with 11 bases left between them. The CDR3 is 14 amino acids. CDR3 loop: CASSQGGGGQPQHF. In DNA form, the CDR3 reads TGTGCCAGCAGCCAAGGGGGGGGAGGACAGCCCCAGCATTTT.

The V gene is TRBV5-6, the J gene TRBJ1-1, with D perhaps matching TRBD1 (5 bases). The CDR3 sequence is 17 residues long. Germline V gene sequence: CDR1 SGHDT, CDR2 YYEEEE. V lost 0 bases, J lost 0 bases, and 15 bases lay in between. The CDR3 protein is CASSLAGLWGVNTEAFF. The CDR3 DNA is TGTGCCAGCAGCTTGGCGGGGCTCTGGGGGGTGAACACTGAAGCTTTCTTT.

The chain combines TRBV5-1 with TRBJ2-3; 13 nucleotides align to TRBD2. The ends lost 5 bases at V and 5 bases at J; junction bases unmatched: 8. Germline CDR1 and CDR2: SGHRS and YFSETQ. The CDR3 is 16 residues long. CDR3 sequence: CASSFFGTSGKDTQYF. The CDR3 DNA reads TGCGCCAGCAGTTTCTTTGGGACTAGCGGGAAAGATACGCAGTATTTT.

The V gene is TRBV7-3, the J gene TRBJ2-2; D is uncertain. The V gene lost 6 bases and the J gene lost 5 bases, with 16 bases spanning the gap. This CDR3 contains 15 residues. Germline V gives CDR1 SGHTA, CDR2 FQGTGA. CDR3 amino acids: CASSPSRVGTGELFF. CDR3 nucleotide sequence: TGTGCCAGCAGTCCCTCCCGAGTCGGTACCGGGGAGCTGTTTTTT.

V usage is TRBV7-9 and J usage is TRBJ1-4; 9 bases are a match to TRBD1. The V gene end was trimmed by 6 bases and the J gene end by 1 base; junction bases not matched to a gene: 6. Germline loops: CDR1 SEHNR, CDR2 FQNEAQ (reference sequence). The CDR3 runs to 16 residues. CDR3 residues: CASRRTGGGTNEKLFF. CDR3 nucleotide sequence: TGTGCCAGCAGAAGAACAGGGGGCGGAACTAATGAAAAACTGTTTTTT.

The chain couples TRBV4-1 to TRBJ2-3, with TRBD1 matching over 7 bases. J gave up 7 bases and V 3 bases, and 10 bases lay outside the gene matches. In germline, CDR1 is MGHRA, CDR2 YSYEKL. CDR3 length: 15 residues. The CDR3, as DNA: TGCGCCAGCAGCCATTCGGGACAGAAGACAAATACGCAGTATTTT. Protein sequence: CASSHSGQKTNTQYF.

V and J are TRBV6-5 and TRBJ2-7; possible D gene TRBD1, 7 bases. This CDR3 is 15 amino acids long. Germline CDR1 and CDR2: MNHEY and SVGAGI. Trimming pared 6 bases from V and 0 bases from J, leaving 15 bases between. The CDR3 reads CASRGGQLSSYEQYF. The CDR3 DNA follows: TGTGCCAGCAGGGGGGGACAGTTAAGCTCCTACGAGCAGTACTTC.

Details on this clone: A much more abundant neighbour one base away suggests this may be a read error. V gene TRBV6-2 or TRBV6-3 combines with J gene TRBJ2-7, with 10 bases matching TRBD2. The germline CDR1 and CDR2 sequences are MNHEY and SVGEGT. This CDR3 is built from 14 residues. The trim removed 5 bases at V and 2 bases at J, leaving 3 bases unmatched. CDR3 loop: CASSRTSGPYEQYF. The CDR3 DNA sequence: TGTGCCAGCAGTAGGACTAGCGGCCCCTACGAGCAGTACTTC.

Only one count was recorded for this clone. The gene calls are TRBV18 and TRBJ2-7; 9 nucleotides match TRBD2. CDR1 KGHSH and CDR2 LQKENI come from the germline V gene. J gave up 0 bases and V 6 bases, and 3 bases lay outside the gene matches. The CDR3 length is 14 residues. CDR3 DNA: TGTGCCAGCTCGCTTAGCGGGAGCTCCTACGAGCAGTACTTC. It yields the protein CASSLSGSSYEQYF.

V and J are TRBV7-6 and TRBJ1-3; 10 nucleotides agree with TRBD1. Trimming took 5 bases from V and 0 from J; bases not matched to a gene: 4. Germline CDR1 and CDR2: SGHVS and FNYEAQ. This CDR3 region has 16 residues. CDR3 coding DNA: TGTGCCAGCAGCCCCCGGACAGGGGGCTCTGGAAACACCATATATTTT. It specifies CASSPRTGGSGNTIYF.

The chain has TRBV3-1 (or the pseudogene TRBV3-2) and TRBJ1-3; possible D gene TRBD1, 6 bases. The CDR3 sequence is 15 residues long. CDR1 LGHDT and CDR2 YNNKEL come from the germline V gene (reference sequence). V was cut by 0 bases and J by 5 bases, with 11 bases left in between. The CDR3 sequence: CASSQEPGDRNTIYF. The DNA of the CDR3 is TGTGCCAGCAGCCAAGAACCAGGGGATCGAAACACCATATATTTT.

In its sample, this clone was seen once. J is TRBJ1-5 and V is TRBV27, with TRBD1 as a possible D gene (6 bases). The V end lost 4 bases, the J end lost 1 base, and 14 bases lay between the germline ends. This CDR3 spans 16 amino acids. Germline V gives CDR1 MNHEY, CDR2 SMNVEV (reference sequence). CDR3 residues: CASSSLADRSNQPQHF. Here the CDR3 DNA reads TGTGCCAGCAGTTCGTTAGCCGACAGGAGCAATCAGCCCCAGCATTTT.

The V gene is TRBV4-1, the J gene TRBJ2-3, with TRBD2 identical over 9 bases. V was clipped by 3 bases and J by 0 bases; unmatched bases: 4. The CDR3 loop spans 16 amino acids. Looked up from germline, CDR1 is MGHRA and CDR2 is YSYEKL. The CDR3 sequence: CASSQLGLASTDTQYF. The CDR3 nucleotides read TGCGCCAGCAGCCAGTTGGGACTAGCAAGCACAGATACGCAGTATTTT.

The chain carries TRBV29-1 and TRBJ1-2; 7 nucleotides agree with TRBD1. The CDR3 contains 13 residues. CDR1 is SQVTM, CDR2 ANQGSEA, per germline. Germline trimming cut 6 bases from V and 4 bases from J; bases unmatched to any gene: 8. The CDR3: CSVGQARGYGYTF. DNA for the CDR3: TGCAGCGTAGGACAGGCAAGGGGCTATGGCTACACCTTC.

This clone was recorded once. The chain employs TRBV6-4 and TRBJ1-5; D remains ambiguous. The CDR3 contains 18 residues. With 0 bases removed from V and 4 bases from J, the gap between germline ends came to 19 bases. Germline assignment: CDR1 MRHNA and CDR2 SNTAGT. The DNA of the CDR3 is TGTGCCAGCAGTGACTCGAGTCCCCGGGTTAGGACTAATCAGCCCCAGCATTTT. It encodes CASSDSSPRVRTNQPQHF.

The chain has TRBV6-5 and TRBJ1-2; D might be TRBD1 (6 bases). V lost 0 bases and J lost 4, with 15 bases in between. The CDR3 has 16 amino acids. The V gene's germline CDR1 is MNHEY and CDR2 SVGAGI. CDR3 DNA: TGTGCCAGCAGTTACTCGTACAGGGACAAGGCCTATGGCTACACCTTC. It codes for CASSYSYRDKAYGYTF.

The chain is built from TRBV13 and TRBJ2-1; 9 nucleotides align to TRBD2. This CDR3 has 16 residues. Germline V gene data show CDR1 as PRHDT and CDR2 as FYEKMQ (reference sequence). Trimming removed 0 bases from V and 4 bases from J; junction bases left unmatched: 4. CDR3 protein: CASSLGLSGGYNEQFF. The CDR3 bases are TGTGCCAGCAGCTTAGGCCTGAGCGGGGGGTACAATGAGCAGTTCTTC.

This rearrangement joins TRBV7-8 to TRBJ2-7; tentative D call: TRBD2 (5 bases). CDR3 length: 14 amino acids. Trimming stripped 1 base from V and 6 bases from J, with 13 bases between. Germline V lookup: CDR1 SGHVS, CDR2 FQNEAQ. The CDR3 DNA is TGTGCCAGCAGCTTAGAGGAGGTTCTTACCGAGCAGTACTTC. It specifies CASSLEEVLTEQYF.